This entry lists 30 T cell receptor beta chains sequenced from one sample in a study of blood T cell repertoires in COVID-19. Sequencing used immunoSEQ multiplex PCR; TCRdb keeps in-frame clones, though not all of them. The table has a few hundred thousand clones, almost 90% seen once. Input material: peripheral blood. The source of these receptors is a woman aged 60-70 years with COVID-19, enrolled during active disease.

The CDR3 coding sequence is TGCAGCGTTGATAGGACTAGCGGGCCTGGGGTCGATGAGCAGTTCTTC. This codes for CSVDRTSGPGVDEQFF. The rearrangement links TRBV29-1 to TRBJ2-1; 11 bases line up with TRBD2. The V segment lost 3 bases and the J segment 8 bases; nucleotides outside the gene matches: 12. The CDR3 has 16 amino acids. Per the germline V gene, CDR1 is SQVTM and CDR2 is ANQGSEA.

J is TRBJ2-3 and V is TRBV2; D ambiguous. The CDR3 runs 15 residues. The germline V gene has CDR1 SNHLY and CDR2 FYNNEI. Trimming took off 3 bases at V and 1 base at J, with 11 bases between the two ends. The CDR3 DNA follows: TGTGCCAGCAGTGAGACTCGTCTACGCACAGATACGCAGTATTTT. Translated: CASSETRLRTDTQYF.

V is TRBV6-1 and J is TRBJ1-5, with D unclear. CDR1 and CDR2 (germline): MNHNS, SASEGT. Deletions cut 0 bases from V and 0 bases from J, with 18 bases between. CDR3 length equals 19 residues. CDR3 nucleotides: TGTGCCAGCAGTGAAGCGCAAGGGAGGCTAATATTTAGCAATCAGCCCCAGCATTTT. It specifies CASSEAQGRLIFSNQPQHF.

V usage is TRBV7-9 and J usage is TRBJ1-1, with TRBD1 matching over 9 bases. The J segment lost 2 bases and the V segment lost 5 bases, leaving 9 bases of the junction unmatched. Germline V gene lookup returns CDR1 SEHNR and CDR2 FQNEAQ (reference sequence). The CDR3 contains 16 residues. This CDR3 is CASSPKGQGHNTEAFF. Written as DNA, the CDR3 is TGTGCCAGCAGCCCTAAGGGACAGGGACACAACACTGAAGCTTTCTTT.

The chain's CDR3 is CASRLASGEQFF. The CDR3 nucleotides are TGTGCCAGCAGATTAGCTAGTGGTGAGCAGTTCTTC. The rearrangement uses TRBV2 and TRBJ2-1; D gene uncertain. The germline gives CDR1 SNHLY, CDR2 FYNNEI. V gave up 6 bases and J gave up 9 bases, with 12 bases separating them. The CDR3 spans 12 residues.

J is TRBJ2-7 and V is TRBV7-2; D ambiguous. Trimming took 5 bases from V and 1 from J, leaving 18 bases between them. Per germline, CDR1 SGHTA and CDR2 FQGNSA. This CDR3 spans 16 amino acids. CDR3 in amino acids: CASSLNAAPQSYEQYF. As DNA, the CDR3 is TGTGCCAGCAGCCTGAACGCGGCTCCACAATCCTACGAGCAGTACTTC. Combining the CDR3 with reference TRBV7-2 and TRBJ2-7 gives the whole variable domain GAGVSQSPSNKVTEKGKDVELRCDPISGHTALYWYRQSLGQGLEFLIYFQGNSAPDKSGLPSDRFSAERTGGSVSTLTIQRTQQEDSAVYLCASSLNAAPQSYEQYFGPGTRLTVT.

Regarding this clone: At one end, the junction sequence differs from germline, possibly due to a read error. The chain combines TRBV3-1 (or the pseudogene TRBV3-2) with TRBJ1-2; D not certain. CDR3 length equals 15 residues. Germline lookup yields CDR1 LGHDT and CDR2 YNNKEL (reference sequence). CDR3 amino acids: CASRQAPVFNYGYTF. The CDR3 coding sequence is TGTGCCAGCAGACAAGCCCCAGTGTTTAACTATGGCTACACCTTC.

A few counts support this clone. This chain uses TRBV3-1 (or the pseudogene TRBV3-2) with TRBJ1-2; a weak D match, TRBD1 (6 bases). Germline CDR1 is LGHDT and CDR2 is YNNKEL (reference sequence). Between the trimmed V and J ends, which lost 4 bases and 3 bases, there was a span of 9 bases. This CDR3 is built from 13 residues. CDR3 in amino acids: CASSPSGDYGYTF. The CDR3 DNA follows: TGTGCCAGCAGCCCCTCAGGGGACTATGGCTACACCTTC.

The chain joins TRBV19 to TRBJ1-2; D possibly corresponds to TRBD1 (5 bases). This CDR3 is built from 14 residues. Between the trimmed V and J ends, which lost 4 bases and 1 base, there was a span of 10 bases. Germline CDR1 is LNHDA and CDR2 is SQIVND (reference sequence). The CDR3 sequence is CASSTGQGNYGYTF. CDR3 in DNA: TGTGCCAGTAGTACAGGCCAGGGTAACTATGGCTACACCTTC.

The chain uses TRBV4-2 and TRBJ2-7; D gene ambiguous. This CDR3 comprises 12 residues. V was trimmed by 0 bases and J by 7 bases, leaving 7 bases between them. Germline CDR1 LGHNA, CDR2 YNFKEQ. The CDR3 region is CASSQDNREQYF. In DNA, the CDR3 is TGTGCCAGCAGCCAAGATAACCGGGAGCAGTACTTC.

The rearrangement joins TRBV19 to TRBJ2-3, with 7 bases that match TRBD1. From germline, CDR1 is LNHDA and CDR2 SQIVND (reference sequence). The V gene end was trimmed by 4 bases and the J gene end by 2 bases; junction bases not matched to a gene: 9. This CDR3 is built from 16 residues. CDR3 DNA sequence: TGTGCCAGTAGTACACCGTGGACAGGATCCACAGATACGCAGTATTTT. This encodes CASSTPWTGSTDTQYF.

The V gene is TRBV5-6, the J gene TRBJ1-6; D unclear. Trimming cost V 0 bases and J 0 bases, with 7 bases left between them. This CDR3 spans 16 amino acids. CDR1 is SGHDT and CDR2 is YYEEEE in the germline V gene. CDR3 nucleotide sequence: TGTGCCAGCAGCTTGGGGGCAGCCTCCTATAATTCACCCCTCCACTTT. The encoded protein is CASSLGAASYNSPLHF.

The chain combines TRBV11-2 with TRBJ2-1; D is perhaps TRBD1 (6 bases). This CDR3 comprises 15 residues. Trimming removed 3 bases from V and 4 bases from J, with 13 bases in between. The germline V gene has CDR1 SGHAT and CDR2 FQNNGV. CDR3 sequence (DNA): TGTGCCAGCAGCTTGAGTTCAGGGGTGTACAATGAGCAGTTCTTC. It codes for CASSLSSGVYNEQFF.

There are a few counts of this clone. This rearrangement joins TRBV6-5 to TRBJ1-5; TRBD1 matches 7 bases. Germline CDR1 is MNHEY and CDR2 is SVGAGI. CDR3 length: 13 residues. Trimming took 6 bases from V and 7 from J; bases not matched to a gene: 6. This CDR3 reads CASRKNRGQPQHF. The CDR3 region has the DNA TGTGCCAGCAGAAAGAACAGGGGCCAGCCCCAGCATTTT.

The chain employs TRBV9 and TRBJ2-5, with 9 nucleotides matching TRBD2. Germline assignment: CDR1 SGDLS and CDR2 YYNGEE. Unmatched junction bases numbered 4, after V lost 0 bases and J lost 4 bases. This CDR3 has 15 amino acids. The CDR3 is CASSVGATSGETQYF. CDR3 nucleotide sequence: TGTGCCAGCAGCGTAGGTGCGACTAGCGGAGAGACCCAGTACTTC. Based on the CDR3 plus reference TRBV9 and TRBJ2-5, the full variable domain is DSGVTQTPKHLITATGQRVTLRCSPRSGDLSVYWYQQSLDQGLQFLIQYYNGEERAKGNILERFSAQQFPDLHSELNLSSLELGDSALYFCASSVGATSGETQYFGPGTRLLVL.

The CDR3 is CASSSTGRAFNYGYTF. CDR3 bases: TGTGCCAGCAGCTCAACAGGGCGAGCCTTCAACTATGGCTACACCTTC. The chain joins TRBV9 to TRBJ1-2; perhaps TRBD1 as D (6 bases). V was pared by 4 bases and J by 2 bases, with 18 bases between. The CDR3 is made up of 16 amino acids. Germline values: CDR1 SGDLS, CDR2 YYNGEE.

The count of this clone is one. J is TRBJ1-1 and V is TRBV10-3; no definite D call. The germline V gene has CDR1 ENHRY and CDR2 SYGVKD. V lost 7 bases to trimming and J lost 3 bases, with 12 bases between them. The CDR3 has 13 residues. Here the CDR3 reads CAINERSDTEAFF. CDR3 coding DNA: TGTGCCATCAACGAGAGGTCGGACACTGAAGCTTTCTTT.

The V call is TRBV10-3, the J call TRBJ2-3; possibly TRBD2 for D (5 bases). The germline V and J ends were trimmed by 10 bases and 6 bases, with 14 bases remaining between them. The CDR3 runs 12 residues. Germline V gene sequence: CDR1 ENHRY, CDR2 SYGVKD. CDR3 bases: TGTGCCACGCGGGCGCCCGGGGATACGCAGTATTTT. Amino acid sequence: CATRAPGDTQYF.

This chain joins TRBV4-1 and TRBJ2-7, with 7 bases identical to TRBD1. The CDR3 spans 15 residues. V dropped 2 bases and J dropped 2; count of bases not matched to a gene: 6. Germline values: CDR1 MGHRA, CDR2 YSYEKL. CDR3 coding DNA: TGCGCCAGCAGCCAACACAGGGGAGTCGCCTACGAGCAGTACTTC. Its translation: CASSQHRGVAYEQYF.

DNA for the CDR3: TGCGCCAGCAGCTTGGCCATGACAGCCAATTCACCCCTCCACTTT. The encoded protein is CASSLAMTANSPLHF. The rearrangement joins TRBV5-1 to TRBJ1-6, with D tentatively TRBD1 (5 bases). The germline V and J ends were trimmed by 0 bases and 7 bases, with 11 bases remaining between them. Germline CDR1 and CDR2: SGHRS and YFSETQ. This CDR3 has 15 residues.

The chain uses TRBV5-1 and TRBJ2-3; 8 bases fit TRBD2. V dropped 4 bases and J dropped 1; count of bases not matched to a gene: 2. Germline-derived CDR1 and CDR2 are SGHRS and YFSETQ. The CDR3 sequence is 14 residues long. CDR3 DNA: TGCGCCAGCAGCATGCGGGGGGGCACAGATACGCAGTATTTT. Amino acid sequence: CASSMRGGTDTQYF. Full variable domain (rest looked up from reference TRBV5-1 and TRBJ2-3): KAGVTQTPRYLIKTRGQQVTLSCSPISGHRSVSWYQQTPGQGLQFLFEYFSETQRNKGNFPGRFSGRQFSNSRSEMNVSTLELGDSALYLCASSMRGGTDTQYFGPGTRLTVL.

This chain connects TRBV7-3 to TRBJ2-3, with 11 positions matching TRBD2. J gave up 2 bases and V 9 bases, and 28 bases lay outside the gene matches. The CDR3 has 22 amino acids. The germline CDR1 and CDR2 sequences are SGHTA and FQGTGA. The DNA of the CDR3 is TGTGCCAGAATACGATTTAGTGGACGATTTAGACTAGCGGGGCACTTCACAGATACGCAGTATTTT. Protein: CARIRFSGRFRLAGHFTDTQYF. Full variable domain (rest looked up from reference TRBV7-3 and TRBJ2-3): GAGVSQTPSNKVTEKGKYVELRCDPISGHTALYWYRQSLGQGPEFLIYFQGTGAADDSGLPNDRFFAVRPEGSVSTLKIQRTERGDSAVYLCARIRFSGRFRLAGHFTDTQYFGPGTRLTVL.

With regard to this clone: This specimen includes other DNA sequences encoding the same CDR3. The chain uses TRBV6-5 and TRBJ1-1, with unresolved D. The germline V gene has CDR1 MNHEY and CDR2 SVGAGI. The ends were cut back, 0 bases at V and 1 base at J, with 3 bases in the middle. The CDR3 extends over 13 amino acids. CDR3 loop: CASSYSANTEAFF. The CDR3 bases are TGTGCCAGCAGTTACTCAGCGAACACTGAAGCTTTCTTT.

V usage is TRBV5-6 and J usage is TRBJ2-2, with TRBD1 as a possible D gene (6 bases). The V end was cut by 3 bases, the J end by 1 base, with 10 bases between. The CDR3 consists of 15 residues. CDR1 is SGHDT and CDR2 is YYEEEE in the germline V gene. CDR3 loop: CASSSDSRNTGELFF. The CDR3 DNA is TGTGCCAGCAGCTCGGACAGTAGGAACACCGGGGAGCTGTTTTTT.

V and J are TRBV5-1 and TRBJ1-1; 7 bases align to TRBD1. CDR1 is SGHRS and CDR2 is YFSETQ in the germline V gene. Germline trimming cut 4 bases from V and 0 bases from J; bases unmatched to any gene: 9. This CDR3 is 16 amino acids long. The CDR3, as DNA: TGCGCCAGCAGCCTCGACCGGGACAGCATGAACACTGAAGCTTTCTTT. Residues: CASSLDRDSMNTEAFF. The whole variable domain, remainder taken from reference TRBV5-1 and TRBJ1-1, is KAGVTQTPRYLIKTRGQQVTLSCSPISGHRSVSWYQQTPGQGLQFLFEYFSETQRNKGNFPGRFSGRQFSNSRSEMNVSTLELGDSALYLCASSLDRDSMNTEAFFGQGTRLTVV.

This rearrangement joins TRBV27 to TRBJ1-5, with 8 bases matching TRBD1. The CDR3 is 14 residues long. V was clipped by 5 bases and J by 3 bases; unmatched bases: 3. Germline-derived CDR1 and CDR2 are MNHEY and SMNVEV (reference sequence). CDR3 coding DNA: TGTGCCAGCAGTCCGGGACAGGCCAATCAGCCCCAGCATTTT. As protein: CASSPGQANQPQHF.

The V gene is TRBV9, the J gene TRBJ2-2; tentatively, D is TRBD1 (6 bases). This CDR3 contains 15 residues. Per germline, CDR1 SGDLS and CDR2 YYNGEE. The V end lost 1 base, the J end lost 5 bases, and 12 bases lay between the germline ends. CDR3 nucleotides: TGTGCCAGCAGCGTATCAGGGGTTGGTACCGGGGAGCTGTTTTTT. Translation: CASSVSGVGTGELFF.

The chain links TRBV5-5 to TRBJ1-5; no definite D call. The CDR3 sequence is 15 residues long. Germline CDR1 and CDR2: SGHKS and YYEKEE (reference sequence). Trimming cost V 3 bases and J 7 bases, with 17 bases left between them. The CDR3 DNA is TGTGCCAGCAGCTCGGTGCCACAGCCATCACAGCCCCAGCATTTT. Protein sequence: CASSSVPQPSQPQHF.

The rearrangement links TRBV7-2 to TRBJ2-7, with D maybe TRBD2 (5 bases). The V gene's germline CDR1 is SGHTA and CDR2 FQGNSA. This CDR3 is 14 amino acids long. Trimming removed 5 bases from V and 7 bases from J, with 18 bases in between. The CDR3 coding sequence is TGTGCCAGCAGCGGTCGAGCACCCTCGGGGGAGCAGTACTTC. Translated: CASSGRAPSGEQYF.

The chain has TRBV11-3 and TRBJ1-1; D unresolved. CDR1 and CDR2 (germline): SGHNT, YENEEA. The CDR3 is 14 amino acids. Trimming cost V 1 base and J 1 base, with 7 bases left between them. The CDR3 here is CASSLGGENTEAFF. CDR3 coding DNA: TGTGCCAGCAGCTTAGGGGGAGAGAACACTGAAGCTTTCTTT.